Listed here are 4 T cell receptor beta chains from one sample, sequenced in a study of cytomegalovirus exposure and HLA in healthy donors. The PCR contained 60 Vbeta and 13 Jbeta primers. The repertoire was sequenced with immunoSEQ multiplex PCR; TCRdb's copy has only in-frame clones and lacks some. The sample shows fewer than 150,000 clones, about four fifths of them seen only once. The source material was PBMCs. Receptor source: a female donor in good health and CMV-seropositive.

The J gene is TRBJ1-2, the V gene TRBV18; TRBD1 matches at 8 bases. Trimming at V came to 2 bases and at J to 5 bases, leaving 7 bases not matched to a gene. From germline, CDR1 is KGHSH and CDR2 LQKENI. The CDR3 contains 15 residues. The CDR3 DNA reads TGTGCCAGCTCACCATGGACAGGGATGGGGTATGGCTACACCTTC. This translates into CASSPWTGMGYGYTF.

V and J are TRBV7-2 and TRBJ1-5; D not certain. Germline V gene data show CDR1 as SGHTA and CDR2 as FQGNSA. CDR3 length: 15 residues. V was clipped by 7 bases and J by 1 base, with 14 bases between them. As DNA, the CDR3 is TGTGCCAGCAAAGCATTGGGAGGCAGCAATCAGCCCCAGCATTTT. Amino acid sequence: CASKALGGSNQPQHF.

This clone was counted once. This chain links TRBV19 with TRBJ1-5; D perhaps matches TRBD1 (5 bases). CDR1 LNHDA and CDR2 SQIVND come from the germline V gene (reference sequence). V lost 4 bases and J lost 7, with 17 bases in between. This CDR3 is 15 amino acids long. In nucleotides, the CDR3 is TGTGCCAGTAGTAACCCAGGGTCGGGTGAGCAGCCCCAGCATTTT. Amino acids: CASSNPGSGEQPQHF. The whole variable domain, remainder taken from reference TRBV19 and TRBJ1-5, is DGGITQSPKYLFRKEGQNVTLSCEQNLNHDAMYWYRQDPGQGLRLIYYSQIVNDFQKGDIAEGYSVSREKKESFPLTVTSAQKNPTAFYLCASSNPGSGEQPQHFGDGTRLSIL.

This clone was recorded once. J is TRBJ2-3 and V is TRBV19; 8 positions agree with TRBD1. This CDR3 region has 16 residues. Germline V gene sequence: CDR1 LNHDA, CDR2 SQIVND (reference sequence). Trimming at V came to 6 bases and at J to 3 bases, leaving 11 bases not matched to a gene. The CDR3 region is CASRTAGGAWTDTQYF. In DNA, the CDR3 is TGTGCCAGTAGGACAGCAGGGGGCGCATGGACAGATACGCAGTATTTT.